Reported below is one TCR beta chain. Its antigen remains unknown. The data were obtained in a study of T cell responses to AZD1222 COVID-19 vaccine. Study-level results: Following two doses of AZD1222, Spike-specific TCR breadth and depth rose. Dominant at 160-218 and 743-854, vaccine-associated CD4 TCRs also spanned spike. The repertoires were collected only after the peak T cell response. Donors in the cohort were predominantly white British and more often female, and clonal diversity was possibly underestimated.

With 3 bases removed from V and 0 bases from J, the gap between germline ends came to 14 bases. Germline assignment: CDR1 LGHNT and CDR2 FRNRAP. This CDR3 has 16 amino acids. Here immunoSEQ multiplex PCR was the method, and the copy in TCRdb shows in-frame clones only, minus some. The sample has 150,000 or so clones. The clonotype comes from an adult in good health. The chain is built from TRBV12-5 and TRBJ1-2; TRBD1 might be the D (6 bases). Source material: peripheral blood. CDR3 sequence: CASGFGRDTANYGYTF. Here the CDR3 DNA reads TGTGCTAGTGGTTTCGGGCGGGACACTGCTAACTATGGCTACACCTTC.